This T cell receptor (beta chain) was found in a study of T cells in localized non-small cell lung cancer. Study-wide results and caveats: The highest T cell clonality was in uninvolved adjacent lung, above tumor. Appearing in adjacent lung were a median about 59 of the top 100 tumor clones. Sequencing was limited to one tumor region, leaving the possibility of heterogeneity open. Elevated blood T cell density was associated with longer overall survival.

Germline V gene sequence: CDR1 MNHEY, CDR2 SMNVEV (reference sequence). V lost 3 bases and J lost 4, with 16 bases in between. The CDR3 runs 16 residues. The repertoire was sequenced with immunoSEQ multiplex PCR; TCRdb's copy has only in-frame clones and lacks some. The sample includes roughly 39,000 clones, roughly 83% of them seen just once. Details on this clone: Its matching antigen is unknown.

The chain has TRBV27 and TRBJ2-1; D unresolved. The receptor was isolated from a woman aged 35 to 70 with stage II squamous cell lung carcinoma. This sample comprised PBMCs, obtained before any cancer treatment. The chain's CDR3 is CASSFQPDVLYNEQFF. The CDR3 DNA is TGTGCCAGCAGTTTCCAGCCCGACGTTTTGTACAATGAGCAGTTCTTC.